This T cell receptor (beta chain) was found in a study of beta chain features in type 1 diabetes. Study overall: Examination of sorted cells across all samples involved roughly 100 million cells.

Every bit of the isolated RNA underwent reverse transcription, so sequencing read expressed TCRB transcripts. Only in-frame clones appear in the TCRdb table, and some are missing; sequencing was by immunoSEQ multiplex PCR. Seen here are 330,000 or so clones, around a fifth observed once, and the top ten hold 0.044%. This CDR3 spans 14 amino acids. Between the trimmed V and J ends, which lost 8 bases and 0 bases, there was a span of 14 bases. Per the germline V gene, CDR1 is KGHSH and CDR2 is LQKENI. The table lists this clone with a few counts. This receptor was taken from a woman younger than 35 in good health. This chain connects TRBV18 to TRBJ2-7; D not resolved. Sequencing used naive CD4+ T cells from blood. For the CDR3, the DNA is TGTGCCAGCAGCCAGCGTACCAGCTCCTACGAGCAGTACTTC. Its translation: CASSQRTSSYEQYF.